This T cell receptor (beta chain) stems from a study of blood T cells in healthy people across ages. Germline CDR1 SGDLS, CDR2 YYNGEE. This CDR3 spans 15 amino acids. The V segment lost 4 bases and the J segment 5 bases; nucleotides outside the gene matches: 7. Notes on this clonotype: The antigen is unknown.

Study-wide points: Roughly linear age-related decline in beta diversity appeared, significant by age about 37. The unsorted PBMCs prevented any conclusive comparison of naive versus antigen-experienced cells.

The authors ran a second PCR of about 6 to 11 cycles using a sample-barcoded 5' primer and a J-beta primer mix. TCRdb passed the 5' RACE reads through MiXCR, listing each CDR3 protein once. Of around 580,000 distinct CDR3 sequences listed, about 45% are singletons. The chain has TRBV9 and TRBJ2-4; 9 positions agree with TRBD1. What was sequenced was blood. This clonotype originated in a man older than 75 in good health. CDR3 bases: TGTGCCAGCAGCCCGCACGGGACAGGGCAAAACATTCAGTACTTC. Protein: CASSPHGTGQNIQYF. Full variable domain (missing parts from reference TRBV9 and TRBJ2-4): DSGVTQTPKHLITATGQRVTLRCSPRSGDLSVYWYQQSLDQGLQFLIQYYNGEERAKGNILERFSAQQFPDLHSELNLSSLELGDSALYFCASSPHGTGQNIQYFGAGTRLSVL.